A few counts support the clone carrying this TCR beta chain. The V gene's germline CDR1 is MNHNY and CDR2 SVGAGI (reference sequence). This CDR3 contains 14 residues. V trimming: 5 bases; J trimming: 7 bases; junction bases outside the gene matches: 9. Time point: patch test 2, 6 weeks after DPC sensitization. The treatment here: therapeutic diphenylcyclopropenone sensitization with weekly scalp DPC. Ahead of applying each patch test, blood was sampled. The entry originates in a study of human T cells and chemical hapten exposure. About the study: Subjects had 2% DPC placed on approximately 2 cm by approximately 2 cm of upper inner arm skin for sensitization. Women made up most patients, who had alopecia areata, totalis or universalis.

TCRdb passed the RACE reads through MiXCR, listing each CDR3 protein once. The sample records 95,000 or so distinct CDR3 sequences, roughly an eighth being singletons. The J gene is TRBJ2-7, the V gene TRBV6-6; 9 positions agree with TRBD1. The sequences come from whole blood, collected in connection with sensitization to the hapten diphenylcyclopropenone (DPC). The receptor comes from a woman in her thirties or forties with alopecia areata. Some clones in this sample may be carry-over from other donors' samples. CDR3 amino acids: CASSHPGQGAEQYF. CDR3 in DNA: TGTGCCAGCAGTCATCCGGGACAGGGCGCGGAGCAGTACTTC.